Following are 30 T cell receptor beta chains from one sample sequenced in a study of blood T cell repertoires in COVID-19. Clones were sequenced by immunoSEQ multiplex PCR, and TCRdb holds only the in-frame ones, with some missing. The sample lists about 200,000 clones; about 90% were seen once. The sample comprised peripheral blood. The receptors derive from a man younger than 30 with active or convalescent COVID-19.

The J gene is TRBJ2-7, the V gene TRBV19, with 8 bases that match TRBD2. Losses at the gene ends were 4 bases for V and 0 bases for J; bases not matched to a gene: 8. Germline V gene sequence: CDR1 LNHDA, CDR2 SQIVND (reference sequence). The CDR3 length is 16 residues. The CDR3: CASSTPGTRTSYEQYF. The CDR3 nucleotides read TGTGCCAGTAGTACCCCCGGGACTAGGACCTCCTACGAGCAGTACTTC.

The chain carries TRBV6-6 and TRBJ2-6; D is unclear. The V gene lost 7 bases and the J gene lost 4 bases, with 8 bases spanning the gap. From germline, CDR1 is MNHNY and CDR2 SVGAGI (reference sequence). CDR3 length: 13 residues. DNA for the CDR3: TGTGCCAGCACACTATCGGGGGCCAACGTCCTGACTTTC. It yields the protein CASTLSGANVLTF.

The rearrangement links TRBV14 to TRBJ1-2; a weak D match, TRBD1 (6 bases). V lost 4 bases and J 4 bases, leaving 10 bases between the germline ends. The CDR3 totals 13 residues. The germline V gene encodes CDR1 SGHDN and CDR2 FVKESK. The DNA for the CDR3 is TGTGCCAGCAGCCTGCAGGGGAGCTATGGCTACACCTTC. Its translation is CASSLQGSYGYTF.

This chain connects TRBV11-1 to TRBJ1-1; D is unresolved. Trimming took off 4 bases at V and 0 bases at J, with 6 bases between the two ends. CDR1 is SGHAT and CDR2 is FQDESV in the germline V gene (reference sequence). This CDR3 contains 13 residues. The CDR3 loop reads CASSSHLNTEAFF. In nucleotides, the CDR3 is TGTGCCAGCAGCTCTCACTTGAACACTGAAGCTTTCTTT.

Concerning this clone: Other DNA sequences in the same sample also yield this CDR3. V is TRBV14 and J is TRBJ2-2; D gene uncertain. Germline V gene lookup returns CDR1 SGHDN and CDR2 FVKESK. This CDR3 contains 13 residues. The V end was cut by 1 base, the J end by 11 bases, with 11 bases between. In nucleotides, the CDR3 is TGTGCCAGCAGCCAAGTGTTCGGCGGAGAGCTGTTTTTT. Protein: CASSQVFGGELFF. The whole variable domain, remainder taken from reference TRBV14 and TRBJ2-2, is EAGVTQFPSHSVIEKGQTVTLRCDPISGHDNLYWYRRVMGKEIKFLLHFVKESKQDESGMPNNRFLAERTGGTYSTLKVQPAELEDSGVYFCASSQVFGGELFFGEGSRLTVL.

The rearrangement uses TRBV9 and TRBJ1-3; 7 bases line up with TRBD1. Trimming took 4 bases from V and 0 from J; bases not matched to a gene: 10. This CDR3 spans 17 amino acids. CDR1 is SGDLS, CDR2 YYNGEE, per germline. CDR3 sequence (DNA): TGTGCCAGCAGCAAAAAGGGACAGACACTCTCTGGAAACACCATATATTTT. As protein: CASSKKGQTLSGNTIYF. Combining the CDR3 with reference TRBV9 and TRBJ1-3 gives the whole variable domain DSGVTQTPKHLITATGQRVTLRCSPRSGDLSVYWYQQSLDQGLQFLIQYYNGEERAKGNILERFSAQQFPDLHSELNLSSLELGDSALYFCASSKKGQTLSGNTIYFGEGSWLTVV.

The genes are TRBV9 and TRBJ2-1, with 8 bases matching TRBD1. The CDR3 extends over 15 amino acids. Germline CDR1 SGDLS, CDR2 YYNGEE. The J segment lost 9 bases and the V segment lost 3 bases, leaving 11 bases of the junction unmatched. The DNA for the CDR3 is TGTGCCAGCAGCGCCTGGACAGGGACAAGGGCTGAGCAGTTCTTC. It is translated as CASSAWTGTRAEQFF.

The chain combines TRBV2 with TRBJ2-1; TRBD2 matches at 15 bases. This CDR3 contains 16 residues. CDR1 is SNHLY and CDR2 is FYNNEI in the germline V gene. With V trimmed by 7 bases and J by 10 bases, 11 bases remained unmatched. The chain's CDR3 is CASTGTSGGQGREQFF. CDR3 nucleotide sequence: TGTGCCAGCACCGGGACTAGCGGGGGGCAAGGGCGAGAGCAGTTCTTC.

V is TRBV5-4 and J is TRBJ2-7, with D perhaps TRBD1 (6 bases). This CDR3 is built from 14 residues. Germline CDR1 and CDR2: SGHNT and YYREEE (reference sequence). Trimming left V 4 bases short and J 1 base short, with 12 bases between. The chain's CDR3 is CASSRDTVSYEQYF. In DNA, the CDR3 is TGTGCCAGCAGCCGGGACACCGTTTCCTACGAGCAGTACTTC.

The chain has TRBV7-2 and TRBJ1-5, with D unclear. This CDR3 is built from 13 residues. The V gene's germline CDR1 is SGHTA and CDR2 FQGNSA. The V and J ends lost 1 base and 7 bases respectively, with 8 bases between them. This CDR3 is CASSLGVQQPQHF. The CDR3, as DNA: TGTGCCAGCAGCTTAGGAGTTCAACAGCCCCAGCATTTT. The full variable domain, its missing parts supplied by reference TRBV7-2 and TRBJ1-5, is GAGVSQSPSNKVTEKGKDVELRCDPISGHTALYWYRQSLGQGLEFLIYFQGNSAPDKSGLPSDRFSAERTGGSVSTLTIQRTQQEDSAVYLCASSLGVQQPQHFGDGTRLSIL.

The rearrangement joins TRBV6-5 to TRBJ2-5, with 11 positions matching TRBD2. The CDR3 runs to 15 residues. CDR1 and CDR2 (germline): MNHEY, SVGAGI. Losses at the gene ends were 3 bases for V and 4 bases for J; bases not matched to a gene: 4. The CDR3 DNA reads as TGTGCCAGCAGTTATAGCGGGAGGGCCCGAGAGACCCAGTACTTC. Its translation is CASSYSGRARETQYF.

This chain connects TRBV19 to TRBJ1-6; 9 nucleotides agree with TRBD1. Germline trimming cut 6 bases from V and 7 bases from J; bases unmatched to any gene: 7. The CDR3 loop spans 15 amino acids. Germline V gene data show CDR1 as LNHDA and CDR2 as SQIVND (reference sequence). The CDR3 bases are TGTGCCAGTAGACGGACAGGGGAAATAAATTCACCCCTCCACTTT. Protein: CASRRTGEINSPLHF.

This sequence joins TRBV5-5 and TRBJ2-3; the match to TRBD2 covers 7 bases. Trimming at V came to 2 bases and at J to 0 bases, leaving 3 bases not matched to a gene. Germline CDR1 SGHKS, CDR2 YYEKEE (reference sequence). This CDR3 region has 15 residues. CDR3 region: CASSLGGGSTDTQYF. The CDR3 bases are TGTGCCAGCAGCTTAGGCGGGGGAAGCACAGATACGCAGTATTTT. The full variable domain, its missing parts supplied by reference TRBV5-5 and TRBJ2-3, is DAGVTQSPTHLIKTRGQQVTLRCSPISGHKSVSWYQQVLGQGPQFIFQYYEKEERGRGNFPDRFSARQFPNYSSELNVNALLLGDSALYLCASSLGGGSTDTQYFGPGTRLTVL.

This chain uses TRBV7-3 with TRBJ2-1; 13 positions agree with TRBD2. Germline CDR1 and CDR2: SGHTA and FQGTGA. The length of the CDR3 is 18 residues. The junction had 11 bases not matched to a gene; V was cut back by 4 bases and J by 5 bases. CDR3 nucleotide sequence: TGTGCCAGCAGCTCGCTATCGCTAACTAGCGGGAGGGACAATGAGCAGTTCTTC. Amino acid sequence: CASSSLSLTSGRDNEQFF.

The chain links TRBV6-5 to TRBJ1-6, with unresolved D. The CDR3 runs 15 residues. V lost 6 bases and J 9 bases, leaving 18 bases between the germline ends. Looked up from germline, CDR1 is MNHEY and CDR2 is SVGAGI. As DNA, the CDR3 is TGTGCCAGCAGCCGACTTGGAGCAGAGGGTTCACCCCTCCACTTT. It translates to CASSRLGAEGSPLHF.

The chain is built from TRBV7-2 and TRBJ1-2; TRBD1 aligns across 10 bases. CDR1 is SGHTA, CDR2 FQGNSA, per germline. CDR3 length: 15 residues. Trimming removed 3 bases from V and 7 bases from J; junction bases left unmatched: 8. In DNA form, the CDR3 reads TGTGCCAGCAGCTTTTCCGGGACAGGGGTCCCTGGCTACACCTTC. It translates to CASSFSGTGVPGYTF.

V is TRBV19 and J is TRBJ1-1; 7 bases map to TRBD1. CDR1 is LNHDA and CDR2 is SQIVND in the germline V gene (reference sequence). The CDR3 consists of 14 residues. V was pared by 11 bases and J by 3 bases, with 12 bases of the junction left unmatched. The chain's CDR3 is CASRRQGLHTEAFF. The CDR3 DNA is TGTGCCTCAAGGAGACAGGGATTGCACACTGAAGCTTTCTTT.

This sequence joins TRBV21-1 and TRBJ1-2; the D segment call TRBD1 is taken from the table without a DNA check. TRBV21-1 represents a pseudogene. The CDR3 extends over 17 amino acids. The CDR3 DNA sequence: TGTGCCAGCAGCTTCGACAGGGGAAAGGGGGCTAACTATGGCTACACCTTC. Translation gives CASSFDRGKGANYGYTF.

The CDR3 DNA reads as TGCGCCAGCAGCTTGGGGGGACACATGAACACTGAAGCTTTCTTT. Amino acid sequence: CASSLGGHMNTEAFF. The rearrangement links TRBV5-1 to TRBJ1-1, with D perhaps matching TRBD1 (6 bases). Germline V lookup: CDR1 SGHRS, CDR2 YFSETQ. V lost 0 bases to trimming and J lost 0 bases, with 9 bases between them. The CDR3 runs 15 residues.

The rearrangement links TRBV6-5 to TRBJ1-4; perhaps TRBD1 as D (5 bases). V was cut by 4 bases and J by 7 bases, with 16 bases left in between. The CDR3 is 15 residues long. Germline V gene sequence: CDR1 MNHEY, CDR2 SVGAGI. The CDR3 is CASSSVGALGEKLFF. In DNA, the CDR3 is TGTGCCAGCAGTTCGGTAGGGGCGTTAGGTGAAAAACTGTTTTTT.

This clone has a handful of counts. This sequence joins TRBV6-5 and TRBJ2-5; tentative D call: TRBD1 (5 bases). Trimming cost V 7 bases and J 5 bases, with 17 bases left between them. The length of the CDR3 is 14 residues. Germline CDR1 is MNHEY and CDR2 is SVGAGI. The CDR3 reads CASTNLDSPETQYF. The CDR3 coding sequence is TGTGCCAGCACTAACCTAGACAGTCCGGAGACCCAGTACTTC.

This rearrangement joins TRBV6-4 to TRBJ2-3; 7 bases fit TRBD2. The germline CDR1 and CDR2 sequences are MRHNA and SNTAGT. V gave up 0 bases and J gave up 0 bases; unmatched junction bases: 3. CDR3 length equals 16 residues. The chain's CDR3 is CASSDSSSGSTDTQYF. CDR3 DNA: TGTGCCAGCAGTGACTCGTCTAGCGGTAGCACAGATACGCAGTATTTT.

This clone was detected once. The chain carries TRBV6-2 or TRBV6-3 and TRBJ2-7; no definite D call. CDR1 is MNHEY and CDR2 is SVGEGT in the germline V gene. Trimming removed 0 bases at V and 2 bases at J, with 11 bases between. The CDR3 spans 15 residues. The CDR3 region is CASSYSLIDTYEQYF. In nucleotides, the CDR3 is TGTGCCAGCAGTTACTCACTTATCGATACCTACGAGCAGTACTTC.

The chain combines TRBV11-2 with TRBJ1-2, with 9 bases identical to TRBD1. Trimming took 1 base from V and 6 from J; bases not matched to a gene: 6. This CDR3 is 15 amino acids long. Germline V lookup: CDR1 SGHAT, CDR2 FQNNGV. The CDR3 DNA sequence: TGTGCCAGCAGCTTAGGGAACAGGGGGCTGGATGGCTACACCTTC. Amino acid sequence: CASSLGNRGLDGYTF.

V gene TRBV19 combines with J gene TRBJ2-1, with 8 bases identical to TRBD1. CDR3 length: 15 amino acids. From germline, CDR1 is LNHDA and CDR2 SQIVND (reference sequence). Losses at the gene ends were 7 bases for V and 2 bases for J; bases not matched to a gene: 7. The CDR3 sequence is CASTVGQGTYNEQFF. CDR3 DNA sequence: TGTGCCAGTACCGTCGGACAGGGCACCTACAATGAGCAGTTCTTC.

To note about this clone: This same CDR3 is encoded by further DNA sequences in the sample. The chain has TRBV5-1 and TRBJ1-1; a weak D match, TRBD1 (5 bases). The CDR3 has 14 residues. Germline-derived CDR1 and CDR2 are SGHRS and YFSETQ. Trimming stripped 4 bases from V and 1 base from J, with 11 bases between. CDR3 region: CASSLLGENTEAFF. CDR3 bases: TGCGCCAGCAGCCTCCTAGGGGAGAACACTGAAGCTTTCTTT. Using reference TRBV5-1 and TRBJ1-1 for the parts outside the CDR3, the full variable domain is KAGVTQTPRYLIKTRGQQVTLSCSPISGHRSVSWYQQTPGQGLQFLFEYFSETQRNKGNFPGRFSGRQFSNSRSEMNVSTLELGDSALYLCASSLLGENTEAFFGQGTRLTVV.

The V gene is TRBV7-8, the J gene TRBJ2-7; no firm D call. Trimming pared 1 base from V and 3 bases from J, leaving 16 bases between. The germline CDR1 and CDR2 sequences are SGHVS and FQNEAQ. The CDR3 is 16 residues long. The CDR3 region is CASSLGGSRDHYEQYF. CDR3 coding DNA: TGTGCCAGCAGCTTAGGAGGCAGCAGAGATCACTACGAGCAGTACTTC.

The chain has TRBV3-1 (or the pseudogene TRBV3-2) and TRBJ2-2, with D possibly being TRBD2 (6 bases). The CDR3 totals 15 residues. Germline V gives CDR1 LGHDT, CDR2 YNNKEL (reference sequence). Trimming cost V 3 bases and J 3 bases, with 11 bases left between them. The CDR3, as DNA: TGTGCCAGCAGCCAGGTCTCGGGAGACACCGGGGAGCTGTTTTTT. Translating gives CASSQVSGDTGELFF.

The V and J genes are TRBV9 and TRBJ2-2; 10 positions agree with TRBD1. The length of the CDR3 is 16 residues. Germline trimming cut 5 bases from V and 6 bases from J; bases unmatched to any gene: 10. The germline V gene has CDR1 SGDLS and CDR2 YYNGEE. CDR3 residues: CASRIIPGQGPGELFF. CDR3 bases: TGTGCCAGCAGAATAATACCGGGACAGGGGCCCGGGGAGCTGTTTTTT.

As DNA, the CDR3 is TGTGCCAGCAGTGAAGCGACAGGAAATCAGCCCCAGCATTTT. Residues: CASSEATGNQPQHF. J is TRBJ1-5 and V is TRBV2, with TRBD1 as a possible D gene (6 bases). This CDR3 comprises 14 residues. Germline V CDR1 and CDR2: SNHLY, FYNNEI. Trimming shortened V by 0 bases and J by 4 bases, and 7 bases separated the two germline ends.